The entry below gives a single T cell receptor beta chain sequence along with its context. This entry belongs to a study of OX40 agonist ivuxolimab in advanced cancers. The wider study: Clinicians treated patients with ivuxolimab, an agonistic anti-OX40 (CD134) antibody. Cancers in dose escalation were hepatocellular, melanoma, renal cell and head and neck.

Data came from immunoSEQ multiplex PCR; TCRdb stores just in-frame clones and leaves some out. The table shows about 45,000 clones, with 80% occurring only once. With 5 bases clipped from V and 6 bases from J, the junction kept 7 bases outside the gene matches. The CDR3 loop spans 13 amino acids. Germline V CDR1 and CDR2: KGHSH, LQKENI. This specimen consisted of CD4+ or CD8+ T cells sorted from blood, obtained in a trial of the OX40 agonist ivuxolimab. The chain couples TRBV18 to TRBJ2-7, with TRBD1 matching over 7 bases. The clonotype was recovered from an adult with an advanced solid tumor such as melanoma, head and neck, liver or kidney cancer. The CDR3 region has the DNA TGTGCCAGCTCAAGGGCCGGACAGGCCGAGCAGTACTTC. It translates to CASSRAGQAEQYF.